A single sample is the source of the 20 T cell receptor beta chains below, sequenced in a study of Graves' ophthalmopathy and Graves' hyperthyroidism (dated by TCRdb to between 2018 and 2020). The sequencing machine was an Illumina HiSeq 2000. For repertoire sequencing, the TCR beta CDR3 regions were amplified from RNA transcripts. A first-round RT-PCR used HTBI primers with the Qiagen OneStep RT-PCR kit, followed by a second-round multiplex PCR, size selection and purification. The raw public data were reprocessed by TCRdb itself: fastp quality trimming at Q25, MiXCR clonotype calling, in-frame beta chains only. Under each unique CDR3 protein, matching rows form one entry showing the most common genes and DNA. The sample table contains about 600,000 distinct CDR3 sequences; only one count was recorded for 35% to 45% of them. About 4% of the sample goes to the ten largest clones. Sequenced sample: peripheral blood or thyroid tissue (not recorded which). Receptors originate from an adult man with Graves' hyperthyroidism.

The CDR3 DNA reads TGTGCCAGCAGCCAAGATAGGGGAATGAACACTGAAGCTTTCTTT. Encoded protein: CASSQDRGMNTEAFF. The chain uses TRBV4-2 and TRBJ1-1; a weak D match, TRBD1 (5 bases). This CDR3 spans 15 amino acids. Trimming cost V 0 bases and J 0 bases, with 8 bases left between them. Germline V gene sequence: CDR1 LGHNA, CDR2 YNFKEQ.

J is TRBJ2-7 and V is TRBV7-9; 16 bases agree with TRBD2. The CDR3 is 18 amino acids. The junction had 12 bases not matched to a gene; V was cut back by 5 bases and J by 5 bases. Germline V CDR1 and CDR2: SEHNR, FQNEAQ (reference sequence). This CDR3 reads CASSGRTGTSGRANEQYF. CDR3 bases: TGTGCCAGCAGCGGCAGAACCGGGACTAGCGGGAGGGCGAACGAGCAGTACTTC. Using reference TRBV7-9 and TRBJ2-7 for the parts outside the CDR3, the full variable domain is DTGVSQNPRHKITKRGQNVTFRCDPISEHNRLYWYRQTLGQGPEFLTYFQNEAQLEKSRLLSDRFSAERPKGSFSTLEIQRTEQGDSAMYLCASSGRTGTSGRANEQYFGPGTRLTVT.

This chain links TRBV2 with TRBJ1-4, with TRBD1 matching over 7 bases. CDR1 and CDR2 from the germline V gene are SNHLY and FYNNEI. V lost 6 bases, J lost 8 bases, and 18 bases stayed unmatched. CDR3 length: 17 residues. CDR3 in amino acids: CASSLARQGGGKEKLFF. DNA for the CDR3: TGTGCCAGCAGCCTCGCGAGACAGGGAGGAGGAAAGGAAAAACTGTTTTTT.

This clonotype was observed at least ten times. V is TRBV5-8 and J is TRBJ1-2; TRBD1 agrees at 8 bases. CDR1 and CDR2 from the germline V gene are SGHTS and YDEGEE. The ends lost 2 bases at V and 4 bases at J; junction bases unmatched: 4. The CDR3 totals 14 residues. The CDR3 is CASSFQGALYGYTF. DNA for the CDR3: TGTGCCAGCAGCTTCCAGGGGGCGCTCTATGGCTACACCTTC.

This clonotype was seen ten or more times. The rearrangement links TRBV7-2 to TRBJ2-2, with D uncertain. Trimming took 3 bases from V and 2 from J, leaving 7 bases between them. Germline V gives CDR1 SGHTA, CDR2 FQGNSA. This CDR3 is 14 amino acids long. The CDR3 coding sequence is TGTGCCAGCAGCTTGGGCGGAAACACCGGGGAGCTGTTTTTT. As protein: CASSLGGNTGELFF.

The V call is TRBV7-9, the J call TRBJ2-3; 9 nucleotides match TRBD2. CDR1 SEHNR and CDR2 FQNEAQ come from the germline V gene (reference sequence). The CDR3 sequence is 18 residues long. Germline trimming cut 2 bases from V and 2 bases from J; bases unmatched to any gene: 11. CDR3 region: CASSLTLKAGGHTDTQYF. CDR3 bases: TGTGCCAGCAGCTTAACATTGAAAGCGGGAGGACACACAGATACGCAGTATTTT.

CDR3 in DNA: TGTGCCAGCACTGTCGGTAGGGGGACATACGAGCAGTACTTC. This codes for CASTVGRGTYEQYF. The gene calls are TRBV28 and TRBJ2-7, with a tentative D call TRBD1 (6 bases). CDR3 length: 14 amino acids. Trimming pared 7 bases from V and 4 bases from J, leaving 17 bases between. Germline V CDR1 and CDR2: MDHEN, SYDVKM.

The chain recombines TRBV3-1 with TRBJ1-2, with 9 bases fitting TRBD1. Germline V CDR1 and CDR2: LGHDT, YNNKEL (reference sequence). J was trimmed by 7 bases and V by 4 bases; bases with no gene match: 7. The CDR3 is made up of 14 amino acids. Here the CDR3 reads CASSPGTGTRGYTF. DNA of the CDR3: TGTGCCAGCAGCCCCGGGACAGGGACTCGTGGCTACACCTTC. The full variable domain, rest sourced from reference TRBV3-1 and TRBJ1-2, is DTAVSQTPKYLVTQMGNDKSIKCEQNLGHDTMYWYKQDSKKFLKIMFSYNNKELIINETVPNRFSPKSPDKAHLNLHINSLELGDSAVYFCASSPGTGTRGYTFGSGTRLTVV.

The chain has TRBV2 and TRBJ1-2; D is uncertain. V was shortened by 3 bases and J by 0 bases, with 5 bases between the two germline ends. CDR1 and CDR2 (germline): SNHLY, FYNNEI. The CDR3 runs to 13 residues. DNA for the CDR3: TGTGCCAGCAGTGACGTCGCTAACTATGGCTACACCTTC. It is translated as CASSDVANYGYTF.

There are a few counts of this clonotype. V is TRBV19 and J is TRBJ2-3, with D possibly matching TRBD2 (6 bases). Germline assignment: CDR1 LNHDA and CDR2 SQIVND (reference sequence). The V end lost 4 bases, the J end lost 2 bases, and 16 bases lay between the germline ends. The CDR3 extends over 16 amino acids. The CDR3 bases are TGTGCCAGTAGTAACCCAGCAGGAGGGTCCACAGATACGCAGTATTTT. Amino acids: CASSNPAGGSTDTQYF.

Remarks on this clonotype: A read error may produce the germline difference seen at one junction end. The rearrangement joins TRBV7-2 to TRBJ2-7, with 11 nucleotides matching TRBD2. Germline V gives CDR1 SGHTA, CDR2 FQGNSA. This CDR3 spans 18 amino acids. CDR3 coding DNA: TGCGCCAGCAGCCAAGTGGCTAGCGGGAGGTCTTCGGCCAATGAGCAGTACTTC. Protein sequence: CASSQVASGRSSANEQYF.

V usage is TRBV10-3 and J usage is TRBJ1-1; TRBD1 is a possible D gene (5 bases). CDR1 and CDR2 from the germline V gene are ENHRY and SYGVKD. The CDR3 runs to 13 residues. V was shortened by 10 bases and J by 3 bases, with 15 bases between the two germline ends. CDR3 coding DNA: TGTGCCACACCGGACACGGGGTACACTGAAGCTTTCTTT. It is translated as CATPDTGYTEAFF.

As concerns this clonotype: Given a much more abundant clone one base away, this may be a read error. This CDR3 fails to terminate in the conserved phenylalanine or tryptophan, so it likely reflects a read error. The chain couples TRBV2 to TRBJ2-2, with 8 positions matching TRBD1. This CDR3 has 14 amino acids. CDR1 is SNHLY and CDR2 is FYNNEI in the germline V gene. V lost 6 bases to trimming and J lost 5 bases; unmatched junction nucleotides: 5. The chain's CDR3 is CASSYDRGTGELFL. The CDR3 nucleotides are TGTGCCAGCAGCTACGACAGGGGAACCGGGGAGCTGTTTCTT.

CDR3 residues: CSGRAEETQYF. The CDR3 nucleotides read TGCAGTGGTCGAGCCGAAGAGACCCAGTACTTC. The V gene is TRBV20-1, the J gene TRBJ2-5, with D hard to call. In germline, CDR1 is DFQATT, CDR2 SNEGSKA (reference sequence). CDR3 length: 11 amino acids. The V end was cut by 7 bases, the J end by 3 bases, with 9 bases between.

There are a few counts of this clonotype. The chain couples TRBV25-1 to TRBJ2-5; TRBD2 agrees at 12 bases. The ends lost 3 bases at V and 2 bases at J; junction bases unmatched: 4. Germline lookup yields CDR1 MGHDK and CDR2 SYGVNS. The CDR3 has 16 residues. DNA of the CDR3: TGTGCCAGCAGTGATGGACTAGCGGGGACACAAGAGACCCAGTACTTC. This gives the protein CASSDGLAGTQETQYF.

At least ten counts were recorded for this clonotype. For the CDR3, the DNA is TGTGCCAGCGCGGCAGGATCCTACGAGCAGTACTTC. It is translated as CASAAGSYEQYF. The chain has TRBV5-6 and TRBJ2-7; D remains ambiguous. Germline CDR1 and CDR2: SGHDT and YYEEEE. The CDR3 covers 12 residues. With 7 bases removed from V and 1 base from J, the gap between germline ends came to 9 bases. Filled out from reference TRBV5-6 and TRBJ2-7, the complete variable domain reads DAGVTQSPTHLIKTRGQQVTLRCSPKSGHDTVSWYQQALGQGPQFIFQYYEEEERQRGNFPDRFSGHQFPNYSSELNVNALLLGDSALYLCASAAGSYEQYFGPGTRLTVT.

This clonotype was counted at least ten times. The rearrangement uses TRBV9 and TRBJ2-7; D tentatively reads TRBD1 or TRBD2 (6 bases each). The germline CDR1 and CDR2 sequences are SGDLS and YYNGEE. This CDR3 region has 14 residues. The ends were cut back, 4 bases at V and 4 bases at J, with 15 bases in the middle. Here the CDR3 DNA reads TGTGCCAGCAGCTCACGACAGGAGGGGTACGAGCAGTACTTC. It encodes CASSSRQEGYEQYF.

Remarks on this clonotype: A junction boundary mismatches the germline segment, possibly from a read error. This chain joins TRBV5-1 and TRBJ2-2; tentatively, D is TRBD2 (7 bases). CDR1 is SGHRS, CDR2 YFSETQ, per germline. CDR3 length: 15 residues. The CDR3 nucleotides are TGCGCCAGCAGCCCCTCGGGGGGCCGGGCCGGGAAGCTGTTTTTT. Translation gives CASSPSGGRAGKLFF.

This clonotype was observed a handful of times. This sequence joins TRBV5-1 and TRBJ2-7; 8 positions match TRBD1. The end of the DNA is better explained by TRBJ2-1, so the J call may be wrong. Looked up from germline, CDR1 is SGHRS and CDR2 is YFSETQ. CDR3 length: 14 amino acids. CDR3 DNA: TGCGCCAGCAGCTGGGGACAGGTGGACAATGAGCAGTTCTTC. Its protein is CASSWGQVDNEQFF.

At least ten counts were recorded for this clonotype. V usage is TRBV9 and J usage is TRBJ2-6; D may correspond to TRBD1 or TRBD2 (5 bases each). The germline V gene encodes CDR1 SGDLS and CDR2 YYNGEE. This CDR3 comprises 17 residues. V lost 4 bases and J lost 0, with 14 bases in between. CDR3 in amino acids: CASSSRDRRSGANVLTF. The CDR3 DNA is TGTGCCAGCAGCTCCAGGGACCGCCGCTCTGGGGCCAACGTCCTGACTTTC.